This T cell receptor beta chain was documented in a study of blood T cells in healthy people across ages. General observations from the study: TCR beta diversity, measured per million T cells, fell in a roughly linear way with age.

A J-beta primer mix and a sample-barcoded 5' primer were used in a second PCR of about 7 to 12 cycles. Every cDNA molecule bore a tag from a template-switch adaptor containing 12 random nucleotides. TCRdb ran MiXCR on the 5' RACE reads and lists one entry per CDR3 protein. The sample lists hundreds of thousands of distinct CDR3 sequences; more than 55% were seen once. As concerns this clonotype: Antigen: not known.

Between the trimmed V and J ends, which lost 5 bases and 4 bases, there was a span of 14 bases. This CDR3 spans 14 amino acids. This clonotype was obtained from a man aged 35 to 55 in good health. The sequencing sample was made of blood. This chain joins TRBV12-3 or TRBV12-4 and TRBJ1-2; D is perhaps TRBD1 (6 bases). For the CDR3, the DNA is TGTGCCAGCAGTCGGACAGCTACTTTCTATGGCTACACCTTC. Translating it yields CASSRTATFYGYTF.